What follows is one T cell receptor beta chain and its context. Its target is unknown. Assay used: immunoSEQ multiplex PCR; TCRdb lists only in-frame clones, some missing. This sample has tens of thousands of clones; 80% to 85% occur once, and the top ten carry roughly 2.5%. These data are taken from a study of T cells in narcolepsy. About the research overall: Donors had narcolepsy type 1 or type 2, or were healthy controls.

Study outcomes and limitations: Autoreactive clone sequences were missing from some blood memory CD4+ repertoires. Same-patient CSF and blood CD4+ T cell clonotypes included HCRT-specific and TRIB2-specific autoreactive ones.

From germline, CDR1 is SNHLY and CDR2 FYNNEI. The CDR3 is 13 residues long. V was clipped by 7 bases and J by 8 bases, with 12 bases between them. This clonotype originated in a human donor with narcolepsy. J is TRBJ1-6 and V is TRBV2; no firm D call. The material sequenced was CD45RA- memory CD4+ T cells from PBMCs. The CDR3 region is CASKTGRDSPLHF. The CDR3 DNA sequence: TGTGCCAGCAAAACCGGGCGCGATTCACCCCTCCACTTT.